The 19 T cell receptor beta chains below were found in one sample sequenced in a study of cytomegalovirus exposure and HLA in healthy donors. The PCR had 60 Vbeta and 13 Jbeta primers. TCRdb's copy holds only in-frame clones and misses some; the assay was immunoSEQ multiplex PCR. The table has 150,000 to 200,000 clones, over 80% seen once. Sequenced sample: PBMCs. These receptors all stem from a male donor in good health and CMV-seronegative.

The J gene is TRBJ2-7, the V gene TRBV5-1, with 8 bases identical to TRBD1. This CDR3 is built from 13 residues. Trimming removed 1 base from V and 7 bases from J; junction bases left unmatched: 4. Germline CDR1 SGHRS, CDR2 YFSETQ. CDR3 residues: CASSLSQGGEQYF. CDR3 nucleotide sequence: TGCGCCAGCAGCTTGTCACAGGGGGGAGAGCAGTACTTC. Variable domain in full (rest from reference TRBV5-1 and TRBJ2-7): KAGVTQTPRYLIKTRGQQVTLSCSPISGHRSVSWYQQTPGQGLQFLFEYFSETQRNKGNFPGRFSGRQFSNSRSEMNVSTLELGDSALYLCASSLSQGGEQYFGPGTRLTVT.

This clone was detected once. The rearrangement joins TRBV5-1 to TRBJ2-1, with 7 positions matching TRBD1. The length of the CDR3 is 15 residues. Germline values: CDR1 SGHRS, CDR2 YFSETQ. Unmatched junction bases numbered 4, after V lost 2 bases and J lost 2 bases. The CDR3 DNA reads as TGCGCCAGCAGCTTACGGCAGGGGGCCTACAATGAGCAGTTCTTC. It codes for CASSLRQGAYNEQFF.

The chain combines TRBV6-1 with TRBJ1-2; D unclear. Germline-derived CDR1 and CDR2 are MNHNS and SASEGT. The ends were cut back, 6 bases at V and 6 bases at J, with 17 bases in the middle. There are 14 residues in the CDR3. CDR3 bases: TGTGCCAGCAGCGAATCGGGGTCGGCTAATGGCTACACCTTC. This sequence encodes CASSESGSANGYTF.

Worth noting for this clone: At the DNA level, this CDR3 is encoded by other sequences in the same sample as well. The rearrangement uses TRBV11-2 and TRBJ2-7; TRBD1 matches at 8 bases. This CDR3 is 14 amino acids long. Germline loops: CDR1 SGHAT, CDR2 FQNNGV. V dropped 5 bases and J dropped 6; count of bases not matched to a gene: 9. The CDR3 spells CASSTRDRPIEQYF. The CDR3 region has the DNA TGTGCCAGCAGCACACGGGACAGGCCAATCGAGCAGTACTTC.

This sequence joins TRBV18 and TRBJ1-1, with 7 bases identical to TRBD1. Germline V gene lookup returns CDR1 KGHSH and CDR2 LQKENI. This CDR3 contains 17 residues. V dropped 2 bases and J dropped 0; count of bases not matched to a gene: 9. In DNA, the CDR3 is TGTGCCAGCTCACCATCCTCAGGGGGTTTCATGAACACTGAAGCTTTCTTT. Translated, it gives CASSPSSGGFMNTEAFF.

The CDR3 spells CASSLDSRVRGYGYTF. CDR3 nucleotides: TGTGCCAGCAGCTTAGACTCAAGGGTACGGGGCTATGGCTACACCTTC. The chain combines TRBV7-2 with TRBJ1-2; no clear D gene. The germline V and J ends were trimmed by 1 base and 4 bases, with 16 bases remaining between them. CDR1 and CDR2 (germline): SGHTA, FQGNSA. The CDR3 runs 16 residues.

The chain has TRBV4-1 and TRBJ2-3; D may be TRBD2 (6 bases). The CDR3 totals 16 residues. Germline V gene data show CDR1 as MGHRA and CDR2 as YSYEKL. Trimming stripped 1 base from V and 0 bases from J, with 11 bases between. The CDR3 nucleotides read TGCGCCAGCAGCCAAGGTCCAGGGACTAGCACAGATACGCAGTATTTT. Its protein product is CASSQGPGTSTDTQYF.

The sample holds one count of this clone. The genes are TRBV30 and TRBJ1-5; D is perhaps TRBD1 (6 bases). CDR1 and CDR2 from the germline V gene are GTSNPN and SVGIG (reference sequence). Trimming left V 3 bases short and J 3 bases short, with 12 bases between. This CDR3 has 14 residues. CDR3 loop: CAWSATGDNQPQHF. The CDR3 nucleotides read TGTGCCTGGAGCGCGACAGGCGACAATCAGCCCCAGCATTTT.

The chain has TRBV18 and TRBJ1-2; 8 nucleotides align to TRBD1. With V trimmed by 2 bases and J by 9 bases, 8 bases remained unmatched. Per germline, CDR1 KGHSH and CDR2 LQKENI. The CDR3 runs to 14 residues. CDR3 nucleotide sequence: TGTGCCAGCTCACCAGATTCGGACAGGGCGCGCTACACCTTC. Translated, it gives CASSPDSDRARYTF.

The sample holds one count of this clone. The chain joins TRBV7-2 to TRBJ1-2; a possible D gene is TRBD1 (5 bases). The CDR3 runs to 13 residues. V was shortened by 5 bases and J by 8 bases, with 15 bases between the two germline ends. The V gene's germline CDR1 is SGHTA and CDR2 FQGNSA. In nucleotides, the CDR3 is TGTGCCAGCAGCCGAAATCAGGGAGGAGGCTACACCTTC. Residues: CASSRNQGGGYTF.

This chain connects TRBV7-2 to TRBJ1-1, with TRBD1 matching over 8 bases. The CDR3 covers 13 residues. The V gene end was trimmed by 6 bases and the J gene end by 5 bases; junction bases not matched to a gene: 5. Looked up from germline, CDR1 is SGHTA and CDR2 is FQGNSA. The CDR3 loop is CASSLQGETEAFF. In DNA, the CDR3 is TGTGCCAGCAGTTTACAGGGGGAAACTGAAGCTTTCTTT.

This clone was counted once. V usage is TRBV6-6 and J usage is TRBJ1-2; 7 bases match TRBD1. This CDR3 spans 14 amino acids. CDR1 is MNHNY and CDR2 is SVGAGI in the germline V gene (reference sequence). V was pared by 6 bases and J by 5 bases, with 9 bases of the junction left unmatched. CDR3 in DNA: TGTGCCAGCAGGTCCGGGACAGCACCATATGGCTACACCTTC. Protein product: CASRSGTAPYGYTF.

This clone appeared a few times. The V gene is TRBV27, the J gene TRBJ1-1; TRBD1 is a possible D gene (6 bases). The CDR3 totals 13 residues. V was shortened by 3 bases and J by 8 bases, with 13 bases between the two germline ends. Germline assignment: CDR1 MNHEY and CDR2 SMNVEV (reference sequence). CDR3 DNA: TGTGCCAGCAGTTTGGGGCAGGGGTCAGAAGCTTTCTTT. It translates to CASSLGQGSEAFF.

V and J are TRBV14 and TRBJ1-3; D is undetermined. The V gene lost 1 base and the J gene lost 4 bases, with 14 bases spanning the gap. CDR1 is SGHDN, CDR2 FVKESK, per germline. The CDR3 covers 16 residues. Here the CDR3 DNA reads TGTGCCAGCAGCCAAGTCCCGGAAATCGGGGGAAACACCATATATTTT. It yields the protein CASSQVPEIGGNTIYF.

As DNA, the CDR3 is TGTGCCAGCAGTTTTAGTCCGGCGGATGGGGCTTTCTTT. It specifies CASSFSPADGAFF. The rearrangement uses TRBV28 and TRBJ1-1; D uncertain. Trimming pared 3 bases from V and 11 bases from J, leaving 16 bases between. CDR3 size: 13 residues. Germline V gives CDR1 MDHEN, CDR2 SYDVKM.

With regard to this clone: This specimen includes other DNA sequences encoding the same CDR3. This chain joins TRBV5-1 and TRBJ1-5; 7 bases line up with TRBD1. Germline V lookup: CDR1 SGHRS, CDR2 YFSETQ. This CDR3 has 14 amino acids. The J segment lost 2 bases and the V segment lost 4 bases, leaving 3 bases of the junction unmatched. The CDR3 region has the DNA TGCGCCAGCAGCCCCGGGACAGGCAATCAGCCCCAGCATTTT. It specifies CASSPGTGNQPQHF.

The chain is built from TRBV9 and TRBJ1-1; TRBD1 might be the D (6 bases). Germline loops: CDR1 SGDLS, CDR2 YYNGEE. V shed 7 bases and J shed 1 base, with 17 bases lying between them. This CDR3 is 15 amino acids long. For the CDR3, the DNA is TGTGCCAGCGCGCCCGCCCGGACAGCGAACACTGAAGCTTTCTTT. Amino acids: CASAPARTANTEAFF.

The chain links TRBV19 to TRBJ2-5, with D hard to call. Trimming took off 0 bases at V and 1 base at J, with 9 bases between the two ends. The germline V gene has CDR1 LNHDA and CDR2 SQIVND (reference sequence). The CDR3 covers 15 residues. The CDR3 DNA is TGTGCCAGTAGTATAGATCTGTCCGTCCAAGAGACCCAGTACTTC. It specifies CASSIDLSVQETQYF.

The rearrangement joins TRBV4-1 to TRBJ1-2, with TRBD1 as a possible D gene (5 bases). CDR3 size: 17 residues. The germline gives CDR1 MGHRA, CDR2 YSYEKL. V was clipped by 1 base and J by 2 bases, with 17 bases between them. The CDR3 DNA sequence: TGCGCCAGCAGCCAAGTATCGTCCAGGGTTAGAAACTATGGCTACACCTTC. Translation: CASSQVSSRVRNYGYTF.